This TCR beta chain comes out of a study of blood T cell repertoires in COVID-19. Across the whole study: T cells, B-cell-depleted T cells, or PBMCs supplied cDNA or gDNA.

Authors' analysis steps: Amplification of reference gene primers was used by the study to estimate nucleated cell counts. Profiled with immunoSEQ multiplex PCR; TCRdb holds only in-frame clones, not every one. V and J calls and clone size are given by that table; D and trimming were obtained from the DNA. The sample yields around 700,000 clones, 90% seen once. The germline gives CDR1 LGHDT, CDR2 YNNKEL (reference sequence). The CDR3 has 12 residues. V gave up 3 bases and J gave up 6 bases, with 9 bases separating them. This chain links TRBV3-1 (or the pseudogene TRBV3-2) with TRBJ2-7; D may be TRBD2 (5 bases). The specimen sequenced was peripheral blood. The TCR was taken from a woman aged 18 to 35 with acute or convalescent COVID-19. The CDR3 DNA follows: TGTGCCAGCAGCCAGACTAAGACCGAGCAGTACTTC. Translating gives CASSQTKTEQYF.